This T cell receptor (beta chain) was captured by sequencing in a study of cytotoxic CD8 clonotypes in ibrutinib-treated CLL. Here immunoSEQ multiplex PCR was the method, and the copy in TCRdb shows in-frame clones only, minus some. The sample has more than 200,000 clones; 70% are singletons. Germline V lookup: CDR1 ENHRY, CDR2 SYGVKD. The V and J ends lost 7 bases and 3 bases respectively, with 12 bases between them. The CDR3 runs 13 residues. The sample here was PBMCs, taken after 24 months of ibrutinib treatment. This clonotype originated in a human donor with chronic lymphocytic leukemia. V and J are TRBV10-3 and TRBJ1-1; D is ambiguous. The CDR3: CAITYKGYTEAFF. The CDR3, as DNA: TGTGCCATCACTTATAAGGGCTACACTGAAGCTTTCTTT.